The rows below give T cell receptor beta chains drawn from one sample of a study of graft-versus-host responses after intestinal transplantation. Antigens for these TCRs are unknown. Assay: immunoSEQ multiplex PCR; the TCRdb copy retains only in-frame clones and omits some. The data show approximately 77,000 clones, 85% to 90% seen once. The sequenced sample was unstimulated CD4+ T cells sorted from spleen or lymph node cells, obtained before intestinal transplant. Receptors originate from a human donor who received an intestinal transplant. The CDR3 runs from the conserved cysteine through the conserved F or W. The D gene is left open where the match is weak. The size entry is marked missing in some rows and otherwise reads once, few, many or a size class.

D gene: -; clone size: -; V gene: TRBV5-5; J gene: TRBJ2-7; CDR3 protein: CASSLSVGFDYEQYF; CDR3 DNA: TGTGCCAGCAGCTTGTCGGTCGGGTTTGACTACGAGCAGTACTTC
D gene: TRBD2; clone size: -; V gene: TRBV18; J gene: TRBJ2-1; CDR3 protein: CASSPPIKAGRGDNEQFF; CDR3 DNA: TGTGCCAGCTCACCACCGATAAAAGCGGGAAGAGGGGACAATGAGCAGTTCTTC
D gene: TRBD2; clone size: once; V gene: TRBV19; J gene: TRBJ2-1; CDR3 protein: CASSGGLAGTYNEQFF; CDR3 DNA: TGTGCCAGTAGTGGGGGACTAGCGGGAACCTACAATGAGCAGTTCTTC
D gene: -; clone size: -; V gene: TRBV5-4; J gene: TRBJ2-1; CDR3 protein: CASRGAGADGEQFF; CDR3 DNA: TGTGCCAGCAGGGGAGCGGGCGCTGACGGGGAGCAGTTCTTC
D gene: -; clone size: once; V gene: TRBV7-9; J gene: TRBJ2-2; CDR3 protein: CASKVGQGELFF; CDR3 DNA: TGTGCCAGCAAGGTCGGACAGGGGGAGCTGTTTTTT
D gene: TRBD1; clone size: -; V gene: TRBV7-9; J gene: TRBJ2-3; CDR3 protein: CASSLQGASTDTQYF; CDR3 DNA: TGTGCCAGCAGCTTACAGGGGGCTAGCACAGATACGCAGTATTTT
D gene: -; clone size: -; V gene: TRBV5-6; J gene: TRBJ2-5; CDR3 protein: CASSLGRGETQYF; CDR3 DNA: TGTGCCAGCAGCTTGGGGAGGGGAGAGACCCAGTACTTC
D gene: -; clone size: -; V gene: TRBV28; J gene: TRBJ1-2; CDR3 protein: CASSSGYGYTF; CDR3 DNA: TGTGCCAGCAGTTCAGGCTATGGCTACACCTTC
D gene: TRBD2; clone size: -; V gene: TRBV5-1; J gene: TRBJ2-1; CDR3 protein: CASSAGLAGGQFF; CDR3 DNA: TGCGCCAGCAGCGCGGGACTAGCGGGGGGGCAGTTCTTC
D gene: -; clone size: -; V gene: TRBV28; J gene: TRBJ1-1; CDR3 protein: CASSSGLLEAFF; CDR3 DNA: TGTGCCAGCAGTTCGGGGTTACTCGAAGCTTTCTTT
D gene: TRBD2; clone size: -; V gene: TRBV5-1; J gene: TRBJ2-5; CDR3 protein: CASGRGAILAGQETQYF; CDR3 DNA: TGCGCCAGCGGCCGGGGGGCGATACTAGCGGGGCAAGAGACCCAGTACTTC
D gene: TRBD1; clone size: -; V gene: TRBV5-4; J gene: TRBJ2-5; CDR3 protein: CASSSFTVRDRGETQYF; CDR3 DNA: TGTGCCAGCAGCTCCTTCACCGTCCGGGACAGGGGAGAGACCCAGTACTTC
D gene: -; clone size: -; V gene: TRBV19; J gene: TRBJ1-4; CDR3 protein: CASSSEGTNEKLFF; CDR3 DNA: TGTGCCAGTAGTTCGGAGGGGACTAATGAAAAACTGTTTTTT
D gene: -; clone size: -; V gene: TRBV5-6; J gene: TRBJ2-7; CDR3 protein: CASSPGTIAHDEQYF; CDR3 DNA: TGTGCCAGCAGCCCAGGGACAATTGCCCACGACGAGCAGTACTTC
D gene: TRBD2; clone size: -; V gene: TRBV4-2; J gene: TRBJ2-3; CDR3 protein: CASSQEPGLAGVDTQYF; CDR3 DNA: TGTGCCAGCAGCCAAGAACCCGGACTAGCGGGGGTGGATACGCAGTATTTT
D gene: TRBD1; clone size: -; V gene: TRBV28; J gene: TRBJ1-6; CDR3 protein: CASAGPGTGDNSPLHF; CDR3 DNA: TGTGCCAGCGCGGGCCCCGGGACAGGGGATAATTCACCCCTCCACTTT
D gene: TRBD2; clone size: -; V gene: TRBV5-6; J gene: TRBJ2-3; CDR3 protein: CASSLRLAGVGDTQYF; CDR3 DNA: TGTGCCAGCAGCCTCCGACTAGCGGGAGTCGGGGATACGCAGTATTTT
D gene: -; clone size: -; V gene: TRBV5-1; J gene: TRBJ1-1; CDR3 protein: CASNQATNTEAFF; CDR3 DNA: TGCGCCAGCAACCAGGCTACGAACACTGAAGCTTTCTTT
D gene: TRBD2; clone size: once; V gene: TRBV4-1; J gene: TRBJ2-2; CDR3 protein: CASSQDQAGANTGELFF; CDR3 DNA: TGCGCCAGCAGCCAAGACCAAGCGGGAGCGAACACCGGGGAGCTGTTTTTT
D gene: -; clone size: -; V gene: TRBV19; J gene: TRBJ2-2; CDR3 protein: CASSIDRTASNTGELFF; CDR3 DNA: TGTGCCAGTAGTATAGATCGAACAGCTTCAAACACCGGGGAGCTGTTTTTT
D gene: TRBD2; clone size: -; V gene: TRBV28; J gene: TRBJ2-1; CDR3 protein: CASSPPGRTSFYNEQFF; CDR3 DNA: TGTGCCAGCAGTCCTCCCGGGAGGACTAGCTTCTACAATGAGCAGTTCTTC
D gene: -; clone size: -; V gene: TRBV28; J gene: TRBJ2-3; CDR3 protein: CASISGQFSTDTQYF; CDR3 DNA: TGTGCCAGCATCTCCGGACAGTTTAGCACAGATACGCAGTATTTT
D gene: -; clone size: -; V gene: TRBV27; J gene: TRBJ2-2; CDR3 protein: CASSLGLNTGELFF; CDR3 DNA: TGTGCCAGCAGTTTGGGACTTAACACCGGGGAGCTGTTTTTT
D gene: TRBD1; clone size: -; V gene: TRBV28; J gene: TRBJ1-2; CDR3 protein: CASSSPGTGWDGYTF; CDR3 DNA: TGTGCCAGCAGTTCTCCCGGGACAGGGTGGGATGGCTACACCTTC
D gene: -; clone size: once; V gene: TRBV2; J gene: TRBJ2-2; CDR3 protein: CASSGRGATGELFF; CDR3 DNA: TGTGCCAGCAGTGGAAGGGGTGCCACCGGGGAGCTGTTTTTT
D gene: TRBD1; clone size: few; V gene: TRBV6-6; J gene: TRBJ1-1; CDR3 protein: CASSYLGQSSTEAFF; CDR3 DNA: TGTGCCAGCAGTTACCTGGGACAGAGTTCCACTGAAGCTTTCTTT
D gene: -; clone size: -; V gene: TRBV4-2; J gene: TRBJ2-7; CDR3 protein: CASSQDLDNSYEQYF; CDR3 DNA: TGTGCCAGCAGCCAAGATCTGGACAACTCCTACGAGCAGTACTTC
D gene: TRBD2; clone size: -; V gene: TRBV5-1; J gene: TRBJ2-1; CDR3 protein: CASSPGLALSYNEQFF; CDR3 DNA: TGCGCCAGCAGCCCGGGACTAGCGCTCTCCTACAATGAGCAGTTCTTC
D gene: TRBD2; clone size: -; V gene: TRBV7-9; J gene: TRBJ2-3; CDR3 protein: CASEGSGGQRYTQYF; CDR3 DNA: TGTGCCAGCGAAGGTAGCGGGGGGCAGAGGTATACGCAGTATTTT
D gene: -; clone size: -; V gene: TRBV20-1; J gene: TRBJ2-7; CDR3 protein: CSARVPDEQYF; CDR3 DNA: TGCAGTGCTAGAGTTCCGGACGAGCAGTACTTC
D gene: TRBD1; clone size: -; V gene: TRBV7-8; J gene: TRBJ2-5; CDR3 protein: CASSLLGGQGRETQYF; CDR3 DNA: TGTGCCAGCAGCTTATTGGGGGGACAGGGGCGAGAGACCCAGTACTTC
D gene: TRBD2; clone size: -; V gene: TRBV28; J gene: TRBJ2-7; CDR3 protein: CASSAGLAGGRQYF; CDR3 DNA: TGTGCCAGCAGTGCTGGACTAGCGGGGGGACGGCAGTACTTC
D gene: -; clone size: -; V gene: TRBV7-8; J gene: TRBJ1-5; CDR3 protein: CASSGANQPQHF; CDR3 DNA: TGTGCCAGCAGCGGGGCTAATCAGCCCCAGCATTTT
D gene: -; clone size: -; V gene: TRBV7-8; J gene: TRBJ1-1; CDR3 protein: CASRSTRGGNTEAFF; CDR3 DNA: TGTGCCAGCAGATCTACCCGGGGGGGAAACACTGAAGCTTTCTTT
D gene: -; clone size: -; V gene: TRBV28; J gene: TRBJ1-5; CDR3 protein: CASSALTGINQPQHF; CDR3 DNA: TGTGCCAGCAGTGCCCTAACAGGGATCAATCAGCCCCAGCATTTT
D gene: -; clone size: few; V gene: TRBV5-8; J gene: TRBJ1-6; CDR3 protein: CASSLGGLNSPLHF; CDR3 DNA: TGTGCCAGCAGCTTGGGGGGGCTCAATTCACCCCTCCACTTT
D gene: -; clone size: -; V gene: TRBV10-2; J gene: TRBJ1-1; CDR3 protein: CASSHGGGSTEAFF; CDR3 DNA: TGCGCCAGCAGTCACGGAGGCGGAAGCACTGAAGCTTTCTTT
D gene: TRBD1; clone size: -; V gene: TRBV5-1; J gene: TRBJ1-1; CDR3 protein: CASQNRGDTEAFF; CDR3 DNA: TGCGCCAGTCAAAACAGGGGGGACACTGAAGCTTTCTTT
D gene: TRBD1; clone size: -; V gene: TRBV6-1; J gene: TRBJ2-7; CDR3 protein: CASSVDRGPDEQYF; CDR3 DNA: TGTGCCAGCAGTGTTGACAGGGGTCCCGACGAGCAGTACTTC
D gene: -; clone size: -; V gene: TRBV6-1; J gene: TRBJ1-1; CDR3 protein: CASSDQLNTEAFF; CDR3 DNA: TGTGCCAGCAGTGATCAGTTGAACACTGAAGCTTTCTTT
D gene: -; clone size: -; V gene: TRBV4-1; J gene: TRBJ1-5; CDR3 protein: CASSQVVSLQPQHF; CDR3 DNA: TGCGCCAGCAGCCAAGTAGTTAGTCTTCAGCCCCAGCATTTT
D gene: TRBD2; clone size: -; V gene: TRBV10-2; J gene: TRBJ2-1; CDR3 protein: CASMWEGYNEQFF; CDR3 DNA: TGCGCCAGCATGTGGGAGGGTTACAATGAGCAGTTCTTC
D gene: TRBD2; clone size: -; V gene: TRBV7-9; J gene: TRBJ2-1; CDR3 protein: CASSSNVWGGNEQFF; CDR3 DNA: TGTGCCAGCAGCTCCAATGTCTGGGGGGGCAATGAGCAGTTCTTC
D gene: -; clone size: -; V gene: TRBV27; J gene: TRBJ1-5; CDR3 protein: CASSFGWGQPQHF; CDR3 DNA: TGTGCCAGCAGTTTCGGATGGGGCCAGCCCCAGCATTTT
D gene: -; clone size: -; V gene: TRBV28; J gene: TRBJ2-3; CDR3 protein: CASRGGIGDTQYF; CDR3 DNA: TGTGCCAGCAGGGGCGGGATCGGAGATACGCAGTATTTT
D gene: -; clone size: -; V gene: TRBV7-2; J gene: TRBJ2-7; CDR3 protein: CASSLGELAYEQYF; CDR3 DNA: TGTGCCAGCAGCTTAGGGGAGCTAGCCTACGAGCAGTACTTC
D gene: -; clone size: -; V gene: TRBV27; J gene: TRBJ2-3; CDR3 protein: CASSSGRTLTSPSTDTQYF; CDR3 DNA: TGTGCCAGCAGTTCGGGCAGAACCTTAACTAGCCCCAGCACAGATACGCAGTATTTT
D gene: TRBD2; clone size: -; V gene: TRBV7-9; J gene: TRBJ2-1; CDR3 protein: CASSLRGVPDNEQFF; CDR3 DNA: TGTGCCAGCAGCCTACGGGGGGTACCCGACAATGAGCAGTTCTTC
D gene: TRBD1; clone size: once; V gene: TRBV28; J gene: TRBJ2-7; CDR3 protein: CASSLRDRGSYEQYF; CDR3 DNA: TGTGCCAGCAGTTTGAGGGACAGGGGATCCTACGAGCAGTACTTC
D gene: -; clone size: -; V gene: TRBV7-8; J gene: TRBJ2-1; CDR3 protein: CASSSRTFSSYNEQFF; CDR3 DNA: TGTGCCAGCAGCTCGCGGACTTTTAGCTCCTACAATGAGCAGTTCTTC
D gene: -; clone size: once; V gene: TRBV7-9; J gene: TRBJ1-1; CDR3 protein: CASSQTGNTEAFF; CDR3 DNA: TGTGCCAGCAGTCAGACAGGAAACACTGAAGCTTTCTTT
D gene: -; clone size: -; V gene: TRBV4-2; J gene: TRBJ2-3; CDR3 protein: CASSQGVQIRSTDTQYF; CDR3 DNA: TGTGCCAGCAGCCAAGGGGTACAGATCAGGAGCACAGATACGCAGTATTTT
D gene: -; clone size: -; V gene: TRBV7-9; J gene: TRBJ1-2; CDR3 protein: CASSLNRDGYTF; CDR3 DNA: TGTGCCAGCAGCTTAAATCGGGATGGCTACACCTTC
D gene: -; clone size: once; V gene: TRBV13; J gene: TRBJ2-3; CDR3 protein: CASSRAPQGPKQYF; CDR3 DNA: TGTGCCAGCAGCCGCGCCCCACAGGGACCAAAGCAGTATTTT
D gene: -; clone size: -; V gene: TRBV5-1; J gene: TRBJ2-3; CDR3 protein: CASSSNPNYRDTQYF; CDR3 DNA: TGCGCCAGCAGCTCCAACCCGAACTACAGGGATACGCAGTATTTT
D gene: -; clone size: -; V gene: TRBV4-2; J gene: TRBJ2-4; CDR3 protein: CASSQDIRAESIQYF; CDR3 DNA: TGTGCCAGCAGCCAAGATATCAGGGCCGAAAGCATTCAGTACTTC
D gene: TRBD1; clone size: -; V gene: TRBV5-1; J gene: TRBJ1-2; CDR3 protein: CASSSAAKTGGAYGYTF; CDR3 DNA: TGCGCCAGCAGCTCGGCGGCCAAAACAGGGGGCGCCTATGGCTACACCTTC
D gene: TRBD1; clone size: -; V gene: TRBV30; J gene: TRBJ1-1; CDR3 protein: CAWSWGQGASTEAFF; CDR3 DNA: TGTGCCTGGAGCTGGGGACAGGGGGCCAGCACTGAAGCTTTCTTT